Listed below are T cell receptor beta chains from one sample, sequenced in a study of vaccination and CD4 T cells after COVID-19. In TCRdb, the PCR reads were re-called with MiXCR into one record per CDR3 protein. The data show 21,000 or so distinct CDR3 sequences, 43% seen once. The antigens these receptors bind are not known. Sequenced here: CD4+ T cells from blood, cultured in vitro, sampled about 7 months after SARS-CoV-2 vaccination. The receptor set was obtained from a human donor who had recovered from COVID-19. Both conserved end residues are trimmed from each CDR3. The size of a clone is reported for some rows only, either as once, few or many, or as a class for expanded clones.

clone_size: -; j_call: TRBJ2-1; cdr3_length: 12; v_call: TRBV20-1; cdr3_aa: SANFLPHYNEQF
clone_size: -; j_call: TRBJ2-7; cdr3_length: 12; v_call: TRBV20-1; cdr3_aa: SARGPVGHYEQY
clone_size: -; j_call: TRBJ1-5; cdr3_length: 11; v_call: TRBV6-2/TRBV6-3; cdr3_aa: ASTRQGGQPQH
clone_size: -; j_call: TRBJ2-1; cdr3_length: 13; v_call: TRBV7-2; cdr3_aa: ASSPPSVGYNEQF
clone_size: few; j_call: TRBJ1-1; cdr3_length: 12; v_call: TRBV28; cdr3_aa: ASSSSGGVTEAF
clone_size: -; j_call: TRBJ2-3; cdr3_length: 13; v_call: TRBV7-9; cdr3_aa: ASSLGISSTDTQY
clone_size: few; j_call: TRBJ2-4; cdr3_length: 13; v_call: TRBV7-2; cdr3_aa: ASTPGGTSGNIQY
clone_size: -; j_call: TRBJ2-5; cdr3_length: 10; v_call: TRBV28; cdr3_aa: ASTLGGGTQY
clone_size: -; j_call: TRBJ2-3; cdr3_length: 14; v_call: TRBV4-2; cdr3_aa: ASSHLSSLGQATQY
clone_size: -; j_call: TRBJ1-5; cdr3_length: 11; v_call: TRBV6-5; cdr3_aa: ASSLMDRTPQH
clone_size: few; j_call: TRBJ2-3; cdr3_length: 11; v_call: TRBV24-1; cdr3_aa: ATGLTGADTQY
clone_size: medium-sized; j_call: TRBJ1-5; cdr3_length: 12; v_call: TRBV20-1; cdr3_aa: SARALAGGQPQH
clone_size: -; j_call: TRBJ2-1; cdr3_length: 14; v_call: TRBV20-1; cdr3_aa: SAPSGTSGRDNEQF
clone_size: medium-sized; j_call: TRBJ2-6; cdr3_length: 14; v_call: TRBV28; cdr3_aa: ASSSGESSGANVLT
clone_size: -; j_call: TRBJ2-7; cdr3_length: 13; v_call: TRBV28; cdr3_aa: ASSLWGTANLGQY
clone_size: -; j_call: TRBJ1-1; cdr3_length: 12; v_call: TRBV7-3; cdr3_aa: ASSLRGGMAEAF
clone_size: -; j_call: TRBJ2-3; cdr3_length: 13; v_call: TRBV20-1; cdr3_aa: SATPGSGIPDTQY
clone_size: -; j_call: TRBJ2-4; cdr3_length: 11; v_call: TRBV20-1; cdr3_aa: SARGQFKNIQY
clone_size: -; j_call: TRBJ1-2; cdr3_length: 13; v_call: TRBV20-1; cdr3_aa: SARVLGQGSYGYT
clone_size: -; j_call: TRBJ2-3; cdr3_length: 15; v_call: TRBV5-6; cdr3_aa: ASSAGWESPRADTQY
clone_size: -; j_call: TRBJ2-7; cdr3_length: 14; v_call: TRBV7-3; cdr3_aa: ASSPRTSGAPFEQY
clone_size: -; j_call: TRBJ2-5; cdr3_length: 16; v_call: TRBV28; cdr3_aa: ASSGTGTGYTRRETQY
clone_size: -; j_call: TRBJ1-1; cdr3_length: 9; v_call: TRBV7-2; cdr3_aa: ASSENTEAF
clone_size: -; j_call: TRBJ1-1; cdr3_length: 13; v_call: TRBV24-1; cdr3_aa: ATSDPRSGGTEAF
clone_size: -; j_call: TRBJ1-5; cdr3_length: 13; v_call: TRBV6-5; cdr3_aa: ASSYLSPGNQPQH
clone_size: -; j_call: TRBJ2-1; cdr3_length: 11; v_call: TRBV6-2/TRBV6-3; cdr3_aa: ASNQRAYNEQF
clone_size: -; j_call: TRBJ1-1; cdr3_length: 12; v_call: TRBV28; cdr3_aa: ASSMSPRNTEAF
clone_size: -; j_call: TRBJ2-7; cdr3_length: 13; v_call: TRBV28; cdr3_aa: ASSSQRDSVYEQY
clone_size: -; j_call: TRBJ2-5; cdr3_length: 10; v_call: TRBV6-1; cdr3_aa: ASSQGAKTQY
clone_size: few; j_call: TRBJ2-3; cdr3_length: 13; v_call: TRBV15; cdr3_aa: ATSRSVQGADTQY